A single sample gave rise to the 28 T cell receptor beta chains below, sequenced in a study of T cell responses to AZD1222 COVID-19 vaccine. This table comes from immunoSEQ multiplex PCR, and its TCRdb copy is limited to in-frame clones, with some not included. The repertoire holds under 200,000 clones, about 90% seen once, with around 5.9% in the top ten. Sequences were derived from peripheral blood, sampled on day 0 of AZD1222 vaccination. All receptors come from an adult in good health.

The chain is built from TRBV15 and TRBJ1-4; unclear D gene. This CDR3 is built from 13 residues. Between the trimmed V and J ends, which lost 4 bases and 8 bases, there was a span of 11 bases. Per the germline V gene, CDR1 is LNHNV and CDR2 is YYDKDF (reference sequence). Here the CDR3 DNA reads TGTGCCACCAGCATAAGACCGGGGGAAAAACTGTTTTTT. Translating it yields CATSIRPGEKLFF. Full variable domain (rest looked up from reference TRBV15 and TRBJ1-4): DAMVIQNPRYQVTQFGKPVTLSCSQTLNHNVMYWYQQKSSQAPKLLFHYYDKDFNNEADTPDNFQSRRPNTSFCFLDIRSPGLGDTAMYLCATSIRPGEKLFFGSGTQLSVL.

This chain connects TRBV7-3 to TRBJ2-2; D is possibly TRBD1 or TRBD2 (5 bases each). The CDR3 consists of 16 residues. The germline V gene encodes CDR1 SGHTA and CDR2 FQGTGA. Trimming left V 2 bases short and J 6 bases short, with 16 bases between. The DNA for the CDR3 is TGTGCCAGCAGCTTATTGGGTGACAGCGGACCCGGGGAGCTGTTTTTT. Its protein is CASSLLGDSGPGELFF.

The chain recombines TRBV11-2 with TRBJ2-1; 7 positions agree with TRBD2. V lost 5 bases and J lost 7; bases outside the gene matches: 8. Germline CDR1 and CDR2: SGHAT and FQNNGV. CDR3 length: 14 residues. The CDR3 DNA sequence: TGTGCCAGCAGCGACCCCGGGAGGCGAAATGAGCAGTTCTTC. It yields the protein CASSDPGRRNEQFF.

V gene TRBV28 combines with J gene TRBJ1-6; the D gene is possibly TRBD1 (5 bases). The CDR3 covers 14 residues. Germline values: CDR1 MDHEN, CDR2 SYDVKM. Trimming cost V 3 bases and J 9 bases, with 12 bases left between them. CDR3 region: CASSFQGWSSPLHF. The CDR3 bases are TGTGCCAGCAGTTTTCAGGGATGGAGTTCACCCCTCCACTTT.

CDR3 DNA: TGTGCCAGCAGCCAAGATCTGCTAGCGGGAGATCCAGATACGCAGTATTTT. Its protein is CASSQDLLAGDPDTQYF. The genes are TRBV4-2 and TRBJ2-3; 10 nucleotides agree with TRBD2. CDR1 LGHNA and CDR2 YNFKEQ come from the germline V gene. The CDR3 consists of 17 residues. Losses at the gene ends were 0 bases for V and 4 bases for J; bases not matched to a gene: 7.

The V gene is TRBV2, the J gene TRBJ1-1; the D gene is possibly TRBD1 (6 bases). V lost 1 base and J lost 4, with 19 bases in between. CDR1 is SNHLY, CDR2 FYNNEI, per germline. The CDR3 consists of 17 residues. DNA for the CDR3: TGTGCCAGCAGTGAAGGCGGCAGGGGCCTGGATGGCACTGAAGCTTTCTTT. Protein: CASSEGGRGLDGTEAFF.

This clone is a singleton in its sample. The J gene is TRBJ1-4, the V gene TRBV5-4, with D possibly TRBD1 on 5 matching bases. CDR3 length equals 15 residues. CDR1 SGHNT and CDR2 YYREEE come from the germline V gene (reference sequence). Trimming took 0 bases from V and 8 from J, leaving 14 bases between them. DNA for the CDR3: TGTGCCAGCAGCTTGGCGGGGGGTCGCGGGGAAAAACTGTTTTTT. Amino acids: CASSLAGGRGEKLFF.

This clone appeared many times. The V and J genes are TRBV2 and TRBJ2-3, with 14 bases matching TRBD2. CDR3 length: 18 residues. The J segment lost 5 bases and the V segment lost 1 base, leaving 8 bases of the junction unmatched. Germline CDR1 is SNHLY and CDR2 is FYNNEI. The CDR3 spells CASSEGGGLAGAGDTQYF. The CDR3 DNA sequence: TGTGCCAGCAGTGAAGGAGGGGGACTAGCGGGAGCGGGAGATACGCAGTATTTT.

The chain couples TRBV27 to TRBJ1-3; no reliable D call. The CDR3 length is 14 residues. V was pared by 5 bases and J by 1 base, with 9 bases between. Germline V CDR1 and CDR2: MNHEY, SMNVEV (reference sequence). CDR3: CASSGGMSGNTIYF. The CDR3 region has the DNA TGTGCCAGCAGTGGAGGGATGTCTGGAAACACCATATATTTT.

The chain is built from TRBV6-1 and TRBJ2-1, with D unclear. The CDR3 is 15 residues long. CDR1 and CDR2 from the germline V gene are MNHNS and SASEGT. Trimming stripped 2 bases from V and 0 bases from J, with 8 bases between. CDR3 sequence: CASSEMHVSYNEQFF. The CDR3 nucleotides are TGTGCCAGCAGTGAAATGCATGTCTCCTACAATGAGCAGTTCTTC.

The chain is built from TRBV6-2 or TRBV6-3 and TRBJ1-2; D not certain. V was pared by 0 bases and J by 5 bases, with 4 bases between. Germline CDR1 and CDR2: MNHEY and SVGEGT. This CDR3 comprises 12 residues. CDR3 sequence reads: CASSYSIYGYTF. As DNA, the CDR3 is TGTGCCAGCAGTTACTCGATTTATGGCTACACCTTC.

This clone was seen a few times. V gene TRBV28 combines with J gene TRBJ2-5; D is perhaps TRBD1 or TRBD2 (7 bases each). Germline V gene sequence: CDR1 MDHEN, CDR2 SYDVKM. With 7 bases removed from V and 4 bases from J, the gap between germline ends came to 16 bases. The CDR3 runs 14 residues. The chain's CDR3 is CASTEQGRGETQYF. CDR3 coding DNA: TGTGCCAGCACCGAACAGGGGAGGGGAGAGACCCAGTACTTC.

This clone was detected only once. This sequence joins TRBV11-2 and TRBJ2-5; D may correspond to TRBD1 or TRBD2 (5 bases each). The CDR3 runs to 14 residues. The germline V gene encodes CDR1 SGHAT and CDR2 FQNNGV. Between the trimmed V and J ends, which lost 1 base and 4 bases, there was a span of 10 bases. CDR3: CASSLVAGRETQYF. The CDR3 DNA is TGTGCCAGCAGCTTAGTCGCAGGGAGAGAGACCCAGTACTTC.

The chain links TRBV7-8 to TRBJ1-2; the D is unclear. The length of the CDR3 is 12 residues. From germline, CDR1 is SGHVS and CDR2 FQNEAQ. The V and J ends lost 5 bases and 7 bases respectively, with 11 bases between them. The CDR3 coding sequence is TGTGCCAGCAGCGAATCTATCGGTGGCTACACCTTC. Translation gives CASSESIGGYTF.

For the CDR3, the DNA is TGTGCCAGTAGTCCACAGGGGGCTAGCGGCACCGGGGAGCTGTTTTTT. Its protein product is CASSPQGASGTGELFF. The chain recombines TRBV19 with TRBJ2-2; 9 nucleotides line up with TRBD1. CDR1 is LNHDA and CDR2 is SQIVND in the germline V gene (reference sequence). The CDR3 spans 16 residues. V lost 5 bases to trimming and J lost 4 bases; unmatched junction nucleotides: 8.

The CDR3 sequence: CASSSPRDNQPQHF. The CDR3 DNA follows: TGTGCCAGCAGTTCCCCCAGGGACAATCAGCCCCAGCATTTT. The V call is TRBV27, the J call TRBJ1-5; TRBD1 might be the D (5 bases). V was clipped by 4 bases and J by 3 bases, with 10 bases between them. This CDR3 comprises 14 residues. Germline values: CDR1 MNHEY, CDR2 SMNVEV (reference sequence).

The chain combines TRBV29-1 with TRBJ2-5; TRBD2 aligns across 11 bases. J was trimmed by 5 bases and V by 3 bases; bases with no gene match: 5. The CDR3 covers 14 residues. Germline CDR1 reads SQVTM; CDR2 reads ANQGSEA. CDR3 DNA sequence: TGCAGCGTTGACGCCGGGACTAGCGGCGAGACCCAGTACTTC. As protein: CSVDAGTSGETQYF.

DNA for the CDR3: TGTGCCAGCAGCGGCCGGGACAGGGGTTACGAGCAGTACTTC. Residues: CASSGRDRGYEQYF. This chain links TRBV5-6 with TRBJ2-7, with TRBD1 matching over 10 bases. There are 14 residues in the CDR3. The V gene's germline CDR1 is SGHDT and CDR2 YYEEEE. V gave up 4 bases and J gave up 4 bases; unmatched junction bases: 5.

The J gene is TRBJ1-5, the V gene TRBV28, with D perhaps TRBD1 (5 bases). V lost 7 bases, J lost 4 bases, and 14 bases lay in between. Germline V CDR1 and CDR2: MDHEN, SYDVKM. This CDR3 region has 14 residues. CDR3 in amino acids: CASNEGRLNQPQHF. The CDR3 DNA reads as TGTGCCAGCAATGAGGGGCGCCTAAATCAGCCCCAGCATTTT.

This chain connects TRBV7-3 to TRBJ2-7; tentatively, D is TRBD1 (5 bases). The germline CDR1 and CDR2 sequences are SGHTA and FQGTGA. V dropped 5 bases and J dropped 4 bases, with 21 bases sitting between them. This CDR3 spans 16 amino acids. CDR3 sequence: CASSPATGPGSYEQYF. In DNA, the CDR3 is TGTGCCAGCAGCCCTGCCACAGGACCAGGGTCTTACGAGCAGTACTTC. Variable domain in full (rest from reference TRBV7-3 and TRBJ2-7): GAGVSQTPSNKVTEKGKYVELRCDPISGHTALYWYRQSLGQGPEFLIYFQGTGAADDSGLPNDRFFAVRPEGSVSTLKIQRTERGDSAVYLCASSPATGPGSYEQYFGPGTRLTVT.

This clone has more than one count but fewer than ten. J is TRBJ1-4 and V is TRBV5-1, with no clear D. Germline CDR1 and CDR2: SGHRS and YFSETQ. Trimming stripped 1 base from V and 6 bases from J, with 10 bases between. CDR3 length equals 14 residues. The CDR3 DNA reads TGCGCCAGCAGCTTGTACGGGCCGGATGAAAAACTGTTTTTT. Protein product: CASSLYGPDEKLFF.

This clone appeared a single time. The chain couples TRBV27 to TRBJ1-2, with D maybe TRBD1 (6 bases). CDR1 and CDR2 from the germline V gene are MNHEY and SMNVEV (reference sequence). V was clipped by 6 bases and J by 0 bases, with 14 bases between them. The CDR3 totals 15 residues. The CDR3 sequence: CASSSGGGPNYGYTF. The DNA for the CDR3 is TGTGCCAGCAGCTCCGGGGGGGGGCCTAACTATGGCTACACCTTC.

DNA of the CDR3: TGTGCCAGCAGCCTCAAGGGGCTAGCGGGCTCCTACGAGCAGTACTTC. As protein: CASSLKGLAGSYEQYF. This chain links TRBV27 with TRBJ2-7; 8 nucleotides match TRBD2. This CDR3 is built from 16 residues. After removal of 6 bases from V and 0 bases from J, the junction contained 10 bases not matched to a gene. The germline CDR1 and CDR2 sequences are MNHEY and SMNVEV (reference sequence).

The rearrangement joins TRBV7-2 to TRBJ2-2, with 8 bases matching TRBD2. Trimming cost V 1 base and J 3 bases; bases outside gene matches: 13. Germline CDR1 and CDR2: SGHTA and FQGNSA. The length of the CDR3 is 19 residues. CDR3 bases: TGTGCCAGCAGCTTAGTCAACCTCCCCTCGGGGGGGGACACCGGGGAGCTGTTTTTT. As protein: CASSLVNLPSGGDTGELFF.

This rearrangement joins TRBV3-1 (or the pseudogene TRBV3-2) to TRBJ2-1, with 11 positions matching TRBD2. V lost 4 bases, J lost 4 bases, and 6 bases stayed unmatched. The germline V gene encodes CDR1 LGHDT and CDR2 YNNKEL (reference sequence). The CDR3 has 16 amino acids. The CDR3 reads CASSLFSGRGYNEQFF. Here the CDR3 DNA reads TGTGCCAGCAGCCTATTTAGCGGGAGGGGTTACAATGAGCAGTTCTTC.

This chain connects TRBV24-1 to TRBJ2-7; tentatively, D is TRBD2 (5 bases). The CDR3 extends over 15 amino acids. Per germline, CDR1 KGHDR and CDR2 SFDVKD. The V gene lost 4 bases and the J gene lost 6 bases, with 18 bases spanning the gap. The CDR3 protein is CATSDPRGSSFEQYF. The CDR3 DNA reads as TGTGCCACCAGTGACCCCCGAGGGAGCTCGTTCGAGCAGTACTTC.

This CDR3 reads CASSYRGLEKLFF. The CDR3 DNA is TGTGCCAGCAGTTACAGGGGACTTGAAAAACTGTTTTTT. The chain couples TRBV27 to TRBJ1-4; 7 nucleotides agree with TRBD1. Germline CDR1 and CDR2: MNHEY and SMNVEV (reference sequence). J was trimmed by 7 bases and V by 4 bases; bases with no gene match: 3. CDR3 length equals 13 residues.

This clone was counted once. V gene TRBV5-1 combines with J gene TRBJ2-2, with a possible D match to TRBD1 (6 bases). Germline CDR1 reads SGHRS; CDR2 reads YFSETQ. V was cut by 7 bases and J by 1 base, with 14 bases left in between. The CDR3 is made up of 15 amino acids. CDR3 DNA: TGCGCCAGCGCCGGCTGGGGGCAGAACACCGGGGAGCTGTTTTTT. This sequence encodes CASAGWGQNTGELFF.